This TCR beta chain is drawn from a study of blood T cell repertoires in COVID-19. Across the whole study: Sources were T cells, B-cell-depleted T cells, or PBMCs; the material itself was cDNA or gDNA.

Germline V gives CDR1 KGHDR, CDR2 SFDVKD. With 8 bases clipped from V and 5 bases from J, the junction kept 16 bases outside the gene matches. CDR3 length: 17 amino acids. Participants' reported clinical history set cohort assignment. Clones were read by immunoSEQ multiplex PCR, and TCRdb kept only the in-frame ones, dropping some. The sample has 400,000 to 500,000 clones, around 89% seen once; the top ten hold approximately 2%. The specimen sequenced was PBMCs or T cells enriched from blood (not recorded which). The rearrangement joins TRBV24-1 to TRBJ2-1; TRBD2 matches at 8 bases. This clonotype was obtained from a woman between 40 and 55 years old who had recovered from COVID-19. DNA for the CDR3: TGTGCCACCACCACGGCTAGCGGGTCGCCGGAGGACAATGAGCAGTTCTTC. It codes for CATTTASGSPEDNEQFF.